Listed here are 25 T cell receptor beta chains from one sample, sequenced in a study of T-cell reconstitution after alpha-beta-depleted transplantation in children. Preparation of the TCRbeta library was carried out with unique molecular identifiers. TCRdb reprocessed the PCR reads via MiXCR and lists one record per CDR3 protein. The top ten clones hold roughly 4.8% of a sample with 900,000 or so distinct CDR3 sequences, 15% to 20% of them seen once. The material was PBMCs, mostly from graft donor cells, obtained 360 days after TCRalphabeta/CD19-depleted stem cell transplant. The receptors derive from a male patient younger than 18 who had a stem cell transplant for acute lymphoblastic leukemia, so the T cells may come from the graft donor.

J is TRBJ2-4 and V is TRBV20-1; 8 nucleotides line up with TRBD1. CDR1 DFQATT and CDR2 SNEGSKA come from the germline V gene (reference sequence). CDR3 length: 20 amino acids. The ends lost 2 bases at V and 0 bases at J; junction bases unmatched: 18. In DNA form, the CDR3 reads TGCAGTGCTAGAAAGATCTCAGGGGGCGCTGACTTTTTAGCCAAAAACATTCAGTACTTC. This codes for CSARKISGGADFLAKNIQYF.

This rearrangement joins TRBV7-9 to TRBJ2-4, with no clear D. V was shortened by 4 bases and J by 7 bases, with 20 bases between the two germline ends. Germline CDR1 SEHNR, CDR2 FQNEAQ (reference sequence). The CDR3 totals 16 residues. DNA for the CDR3: TGTGCCAGCAGCTCATCGGCGGTTTTCGGCCCGAACATTCAGTACTTC. Protein: CASSSSAVFGPNIQYF.

The rearrangement joins TRBV10-2 to TRBJ2-5; maybe TRBD2 (5 bases). The CDR3 has 14 residues. V was cut by 2 bases and J by 5 bases, with 12 bases left in between. CDR1 and CDR2 from the germline V gene are WSHSY and SAAADI. CDR3 protein: CASSEPGIAETQYF. The CDR3 nucleotides are TGCGCCAGCAGTGAGCCGGGAATCGCGGAGACCCAGTACTTC.

There are a few counts of this clonotype. CDR3 residues: CASSRLTGRTNEKLFF. The CDR3 nucleotides read TGTGCCAGCAGCCGTCTAACAGGGCGAACTAATGAAAAACTGTTTTTT. The chain uses TRBV7-2 and TRBJ1-4; D perhaps matches TRBD1 (6 bases). Germline CDR1 reads SGHTA; CDR2 reads FQGNSA. V lost 5 bases and J lost 1, with 14 bases in between. This CDR3 has 16 amino acids.

The J gene is TRBJ1-5, the V gene TRBV16, with D possibly TRBD1 on 6 matching bases. The ends were cut back, 2 bases at V and 4 bases at J, with 18 bases in the middle. This CDR3 contains 17 residues. The V gene's germline CDR1 is KGHSY and CDR2 FQNENV. This chain's CDR3 is CASSQTPGGGANQPQHF. CDR3 sequence (DNA): TGTGCCAGCAGCCAAACACCGGGTGGGGGGGCAAATCAGCCCCAGCATTTT. Based on the CDR3 plus reference TRBV16 and TRBJ1-5, the full variable domain is GEEVAQTPKHLVRGEGQKAKLYCAPIKGHSYVFWYQQVLKNEFKFLISFQNENVFDETGMPKERFSAKCLPNSPCSLEIQATKLEDSAVYFCASSQTPGGGANQPQHFGDGTRLSIL.

This clonotype showed up just once. The CDR3 does not end in the conserved phenylalanine or tryptophan, so this is likely a read error. The V call is TRBV5-6, the J call TRBJ2-3; D uncertain. The ends were cut back, 4 bases at V and 3 bases at J, with 9 bases in the middle. CDR3 size: 13 residues. CDR1 is SGHDT, CDR2 YYEEEE, per germline. The DNA of the CDR3 is TGTGCCAGCAGCCCTATTACAACAGATACGCAGTATTGT. It yields the protein CASSPITTDTQYC.

The chain is built from TRBV4-1 and TRBJ2-7; D possibly corresponds to TRBD2 (5 bases). The CDR3 has 17 amino acids. The ends were cut back, 0 bases at V and 2 bases at J, with 17 bases in the middle. Germline V gene lookup returns CDR1 MGHRA and CDR2 YSYEKL. The CDR3 reads CASSQDPRRGHPYEQYF. The CDR3 DNA sequence: TGCGCCAGCAGCCAAGATCCCCGCCGGGGTCATCCCTACGAGCAGTACTTC.

This clonotype was counted many times. V usage is TRBV7-9 and J usage is TRBJ1-5; D is perhaps TRBD1 (6 bases). V was pared by 7 bases and J by 2 bases, with 9 bases between. Germline-derived CDR1 and CDR2 are SEHNR and FQNEAQ (reference sequence). CDR3 length: 13 amino acids. CDR3 sequence: CASNSGGNQPQHF. In DNA form, the CDR3 reads TGTGCCAGCAACTCAGGGGGCAATCAGCCCCAGCATTTT.

A remark on this clonotype: The germline gene is not matched at one end of the junction; a read error may be the cause. The V and J genes are TRBV20-1 and TRBJ2-1; 10 nucleotides agree with TRBD2. Germline V CDR1 and CDR2: DFQATT, SNEGSKA (reference sequence). CDR3 length: 17 residues. The CDR3 DNA reads as TGCTGTGCTAGGTCCAGCGGGAGGGCCCACCCCTACAATGAGCAGTTCTTC. Translating it yields CCARSSGRAHPYNEQFF.

The CDR3 region is CASSSDLSSYNEQFF. The CDR3 nucleotides are TGCGCCAGCAGCTCCGATCTGAGCTCCTACAATGAGCAGTTCTTC. The chain joins TRBV5-1 to TRBJ2-1; unclear D gene. Per germline, CDR1 SGHRS and CDR2 YFSETQ. The CDR3 is made up of 15 amino acids. Trimming removed 3 bases at V and 0 bases at J, with 10 bases between.

This clonotype was counted between two and nine times. The gene calls are TRBV18 and TRBJ2-3; 7 positions agree with TRBD2. The CDR3 length is 15 residues. The trim removed 2 bases at V and 5 bases at J, leaving 7 bases unmatched. CDR1 and CDR2 from the germline V gene are KGHSH and LQKENI. The CDR3 DNA is TGTGCCAGCTCACCAAATGGGATAGCGGGAGATACGCAGTATTTT. It encodes CASSPNGIAGDTQYF.

The chain has TRBV12-3 or TRBV12-4 and TRBJ1-1; tentative D call: TRBD1 (6 bases). The V end lost 3 bases, the J end lost 0 bases, and 8 bases lay between the germline ends. This CDR3 region has 14 residues. This CDR3 reads CASSFRGVNTEAFF. The CDR3 DNA is TGTGCCAGCAGTTTTAGGGGGGTGAACACTGAAGCTTTCTTT.

The chain couples TRBV7-9 to TRBJ1-2, with D possibly being TRBD1 (6 bases). Germline V gene lookup returns CDR1 SEHNR and CDR2 FQNEAQ (reference sequence). Trimming left V 0 bases short and J 5 bases short, with 16 bases between. This CDR3 region has 16 residues. The CDR3 spells CASSLALRGQKYGYTF. CDR3 coding DNA: TGTGCCAGCAGCTTAGCGCTAAGGGGACAAAAGTATGGCTACACCTTC.

This clonotype has just a few counts. The chain carries TRBV12-3 or TRBV12-4 and TRBJ2-4; D unresolved. Trimming took 1 base from V and 1 from J, leaving 5 bases between them. The CDR3 has 14 amino acids. The CDR3 DNA reads as TGTGCCAGCAGTTTAGTTGGGGCCAAAAACATTCAGTACTTC. Amino acid sequence: CASSLVGAKNIQYF.

This clonotype has more than one count but fewer than ten. The chain is built from TRBV29-1 and TRBJ2-1, with 9 bases that match TRBD2. J was trimmed by 13 bases and V by 5 bases; bases with no gene match: 12. This CDR3 has 13 amino acids. The germline V gene encodes CDR1 SQVTM and CDR2 ANQGSEA. The CDR3 reads CSVFRVAGVDQFF. The DNA of the CDR3 is TGCAGCGTTTTTCGGGTAGCGGGAGTTGATCAGTTCTTC.

At least ten counts were recorded for this clonotype. The rearrangement links TRBV10-3 to TRBJ2-5; 8 bases align to TRBD2. V lost 10 bases and J lost 5; bases outside the gene matches: 9. The germline gives CDR1 ENHRY, CDR2 SYGVKD. The CDR3 runs to 13 residues. The CDR3 spells CATLGLDEETQYF. The DNA for the CDR3 is TGTGCCACCCTGGGACTAGACGAGGAGACCCAGTACTTC.

The J gene is TRBJ2-7, the V gene TRBV11-1; the match to TRBD2 covers 9 bases. This CDR3 comprises 17 residues. CDR1 is SGHAT and CDR2 is FQDESV in the germline V gene (reference sequence). V shed 3 bases and J 4 bases; nucleotides not matched to a gene: 13. The CDR3 sequence: CASSLGSGSALGYEQYF. DNA for the CDR3: TGTGCCAGCAGCTTGGGTAGCGGGAGCGCTCTGGGGTACGAGCAGTACTTC. Looking up the rest from reference TRBV11-1 and TRBJ2-7 gives the full variable domain: EAEVAQSPRYKITEKSQAVAFWCDPISGHATLYWYRQILGQGPELLVQFQDESVVDDSQLPKDRFSAERLKGVDSTLKIQPAELGDSAMYLCASSLGSGSALGYEQYFGPGTRLTVT.

The chain joins TRBV19 to TRBJ2-7, with TRBD1 identical over 8 bases. The CDR3 runs 14 residues. V lost 5 bases to trimming and J lost 1 base; unmatched junction nucleotides: 4. In germline, CDR1 is LNHDA, CDR2 SQIVND (reference sequence). CDR3 loop: CASSWGQVSYEQYF. CDR3 DNA sequence: TGTGCCAGTAGTTGGGGACAGGTATCCTACGAGCAGTACTTC. Complete variable domain (other parts from reference TRBV19 and TRBJ2-7): DGGITQSPKYLFRKEGQNVTLSCEQNLNHDAMYWYRQDPGQGLRLIYYSQIVNDFQKGDIAEGYSVSREKKESFPLTVTSAQKNPTAFYLCASSWGQVSYEQYFGPGTRLTVT.

The rearrangement uses TRBV4-1 and TRBJ2-3, with 8 positions matching TRBD2. CDR3 size: 16 residues. The germline gives CDR1 MGHRA, CDR2 YSYEKL. With 0 bases clipped from V and 3 bases from J, the junction kept 5 bases outside the gene matches. The DNA for the CDR3 is TGCGCCAGCAGCCAAGATAAGCTAGCGGGTACAGATACGCAGTATTTT. Its translation is CASSQDKLAGTDTQYF.

This clonotype showed up just a few times. The gene calls are TRBV9 and TRBJ2-1, with 7 bases lining up with TRBD2. V dropped 3 bases and J dropped 1; count of bases not matched to a gene: 10. Germline V gives CDR1 SGDLS, CDR2 YYNGEE. The CDR3 covers 17 residues. The CDR3 region is CASSGFGPSGSYNEQFF. CDR3 bases: TGTGCCAGCAGCGGGTTCGGTCCTAGCGGATCCTACAATGAGCAGTTCTTC.

There are many counts of this clonotype. The gene calls are TRBV15 and TRBJ2-3, with D unresolved. V was trimmed by 3 bases and J by 4 bases, leaving 11 bases between them. Germline V lookup: CDR1 LNHNV, CDR2 YYDKDF (reference sequence). CDR3 length equals 14 residues. For the CDR3, the DNA is TGTGCCACCAGCAGGCGAGACCTCCCAGATACGCAGTATTTT. Translated, it gives CATSRRDLPDTQYF.

This clonotype has a handful of counts. The J gene is TRBJ1-6, the V gene TRBV6-2 or TRBV6-3; D is undetermined. CDR3 length: 15 residues. Trimming left V 0 bases short and J 10 bases short, with 13 bases between. The germline V gene encodes CDR1 MNHEY and CDR2 SVGEGT. CDR3 nucleotides: TGTGCCAGCAGTTACTCGACAAGGGTTGGCTCACCCCTCCACTTT. It codes for CASSYSTRVGSPLHF.

The chain carries TRBV11-1 and TRBJ2-7, with TRBD1 as a possible D gene (5 bases). Germline V lookup: CDR1 SGHAT, CDR2 FQDESV (reference sequence). The CDR3 extends over 19 amino acids. Trimming removed 0 bases at V and 4 bases at J, with 25 bases between. Written as DNA, the CDR3 is TGTGCCAGCAGCTTAGCGCTAAGGGGCCTACTTCCTGCCCCATACGAGCAGTACTTC. Amino acid sequence: CASSLALRGLLPAPYEQYF.

The V and J genes are TRBV5-1 and TRBJ2-1, with no clear D. Germline V lookup: CDR1 SGHRS, CDR2 YFSETQ. This CDR3 is built from 14 residues. Trimming removed 0 bases at V and 6 bases at J, with 10 bases between. CDR3 nucleotides: TGCGCCAGCAGCTTGGTTCTATCGCCCAATGAGCAGTTCTTC. Protein product: CASSLVLSPNEQFF.

This chain links TRBV7-9 with TRBJ2-1; no clear D gene. With 0 bases removed from V and 4 bases from J, the gap between germline ends came to 16 bases. The CDR3 has 17 residues. In germline, CDR1 is SEHNR, CDR2 FQNEAQ (reference sequence). Here the CDR3 reads CASSLARWGTRYNEQFF. CDR3 nucleotides: TGTGCCAGCAGCTTAGCTAGATGGGGAACCAGATACAATGAGCAGTTCTTC.